A single sample gave rise to the 15 T cell receptor beta chains below, sequenced in a study of spatial heterogeneity in lung cancer (dated by TCRdb to about 2019). The meaning of the sample's time point label: sample taken at primary tumor resection. TCR sequencing used whole RNA extracted from tumor and nontumor lung tissue, or from cryopreserved PBMC samples, without cell sorting. Libraries came from 5' RACE. Data came from a NextSeq 500. TCRdb took the public reads, trimmed them with fastp at Q25, ran MiXCR for clone calling and kept in-frame beta chains. Each record represents a unique CDR3 protein, reported with the most common genes and DNA among its rows. This sample is represented by nearly 50,000 distinct CDR3 sequences; 6% to 9.5% of them were singletons. The ten top clones hold 13% of the sample. The specimen was PBMCs, collected at surgery. The receptor source for this set is a female donor with early-stage non-small cell lung cancer.

On this clonotype itself: One junction end does not reproduce the germline sequence, and a read error may be involved. The rearrangement links TRBV3-1 to TRBJ2-1; 9 nucleotides match TRBD2. The germline V gene has CDR1 LGHDT and CDR2 YNNKEL (reference sequence). This CDR3 comprises 15 residues. The CDR3 region is CASRQAGGLNNEQFF. The CDR3 nucleotides read TGTGCCAGCAGGCAAGCGGGGGGCCTTAACAATGAGCAGTTCTTC.

Of note for this clonotype: A much larger clone is a single base away; this may be a read error. V usage is TRBV20-1 and J usage is TRBJ1-1; D is undetermined. Germline-derived CDR1 and CDR2 are DFQATT and SNEGSKA (reference sequence). The CDR3 runs to 14 residues. CDR3 sequence reads: CSTRDHALNTEAFF. In DNA form, the CDR3 reads TGCAGTACTAGAGACCACGCCTTGAACACTGAAGCTTTCTTT.

This clonotype has just a few counts. V is TRBV11-2 and J is TRBJ1-1; 8 nucleotides align to TRBD1. Germline V gives CDR1 SGHAT, CDR2 FQNNGV. The V and J ends lost 5 bases and 1 base, in that order; junction bases with no gene match: 6. The CDR3 length is 15 residues. The CDR3 nucleotides are TGTGCCAGCAGCGACCGACAGGGGAAGAACACTGAAGCTTTCTTT. Translation: CASSDRQGKNTEAFF.

This clonotype occurred a few times. The chain links TRBV28 to TRBJ2-1, with 10 positions matching TRBD1. Germline lookup yields CDR1 MDHEN and CDR2 SYDVKM. V was pared by 8 bases and J by 4 bases, with 11 bases of the junction left unmatched. The CDR3 length is 16 residues. The CDR3 DNA sequence: TGTGCCAGCTATAACACCGGGACAGGGGTATACAATGAGCAGTTCTTC. Its translation is CASYNTGTGVYNEQFF.

This clonotype was seen a handful of times. The chain carries TRBV5-5 and TRBJ2-3; 13 nucleotides agree with TRBD2. After removal of 1 base from V and 4 bases from J, the junction contained 6 bases not matched to a gene. Germline V gene data show CDR1 as SGHKS and CDR2 as YYEKEE (reference sequence). This CDR3 contains 17 residues. CDR3 amino acids: CASSLTSGGAGADTQYF. CDR3 DNA: TGTGCCAGCAGCTTGACTAGCGGGGGGGCCGGCGCAGATACGCAGTATTTT.

The chain employs TRBV12-3 or TRBV12-4 and TRBJ1-2, with a tentative D call TRBD1 (5 bases). This CDR3 is 12 amino acids long. The V gene lost 1 base and the J gene lost 11 bases, with 11 bases spanning the gap. CDR3 DNA sequence: TGTGCCAGCAGTTTAGGGGGCGGTGAATACACCTTC. This gives the protein CASSLGGGEYTF.

This clonotype has a handful of counts. This chain links TRBV7-6 with TRBJ2-1; 10 nucleotides agree with TRBD2. CDR1 is SGHVS and CDR2 is FNYEAQ in the germline V gene. J lost 9 bases, V lost 0 bases, and 8 bases had no gene match. The CDR3 is 16 amino acids. The DNA for the CDR3 is TGTGCCAGCAGCTTAGCTATCCAGCGGGGGGGCACTGAGCAGTTCTTC. Its protein is CASSLAIQRGGTEQFF.

This clonotype has ten or more counts. This rearrangement joins TRBV4-1 to TRBJ1-2; D is possibly TRBD1 (5 bases). CDR3 size: 16 residues. Germline V gene sequence: CDR1 MGHRA, CDR2 YSYEKL. V lost 1 base and J lost 7, with 19 bases in between. The CDR3 DNA is TGCGCCAGCAGCCAAGGGCAGGGTAACCCTATTTTTGGCTACACCTTC. Translation gives CASSQGQGNPIFGYTF.

In its sample, this clonotype was seen a few times. The gene calls are TRBV23-1 and TRBJ2-4; maybe TRBD1 (6 bases). TRBV23-1 is designated an ORF whose function remains uncertain. V was clipped by 4 bases and J by 0 bases, with 19 bases between them. The CDR3 extends over 18 amino acids. The CDR3 nucleotides are TGCGCCAGCAGTCCCGGACAGCGCCTACCTCTAGCCAAAAACATTCAGTACTTC. Translating gives CASSPGQRLPLAKNIQYF.

This clonotype was seen more than once but under ten times. V is TRBV14 and J is TRBJ2-1; 8 bases fit TRBD2. The CDR3 length is 16 residues. V was pared by 4 bases and J by 4 bases, with 9 bases of the junction left unmatched. CDR1 and CDR2 from the germline V gene are SGHDN and FVKESK. CDR3 region: CASSRTGAGVYNEQFF. CDR3 DNA sequence: TGTGCCAGCAGCCGCACCGGAGCGGGGGTGTACAATGAGCAGTTCTTC.

CDR3 amino acids: CSAREVGDTQYF. CDR3 sequence (DNA): TGCAGTGCTAGAGAGGTGGGGGATACGCAGTATTTT. The chain combines TRBV20-1 with TRBJ2-3; no firm D call. V was cut by 0 bases and J by 6 bases, with 7 bases left in between. CDR1 is DFQATT, CDR2 SNEGSKA, per germline (reference sequence). The CDR3 covers 12 residues.

At least ten counts were recorded for this clonotype. This chain links TRBV4-1 with TRBJ2-2; 7 bases are shared with TRBD1. The germline CDR1 and CDR2 sequences are MGHRA and YSYEKL. After removal of 1 base from V and 6 bases from J, the junction contained 8 bases not matched to a gene. CDR3 length: 16 amino acids. CDR3 DNA sequence: TGCGCCAGCAGCCAAGCACAGGGGTTGGTCTCCGGGGAGCTGTTTTTT. Amino acid sequence: CASSQAQGLVSGELFF.

The J gene is TRBJ2-1, the V gene TRBV19; 7 nucleotides agree with TRBD2. The V segment lost 7 bases and the J segment 5 bases; nucleotides outside the gene matches: 17. CDR3 length equals 17 residues. The germline CDR1 and CDR2 sequences are LNHDA and SQIVND (reference sequence). The CDR3 reads CASKRVGTQGGHNEQFF. CDR3 nucleotide sequence: TGTGCCAGTAAGAGGGTCGGGACCCAGGGAGGGCACAATGAGCAGTTCTTC. Full variable domain (missing parts from reference TRBV19 and TRBJ2-1): DGGITQSPKYLFRKEGQNVTLSCEQNLNHDAMYWYRQDPGQGLRLIYYSQIVNDFQKGDIAEGYSVSREKKESFPLTVTSAQKNPTAFYLCASKRVGTQGGHNEQFFGPGTRLTVL.

This clonotype showed up just a few times. The CDR3 spells CSAASGGPLQQFF. The CDR3, as DNA: TGCAGTGCCGCTAGCGGGGGGCCCCTGCAGCAGTTCTTC. V and J are TRBV20-1 and TRBJ2-1; TRBD2 matches 11 bases. V was clipped by 6 bases and J by 11 bases; unmatched bases: 9. Germline-derived CDR1 and CDR2 are DFQATT and SNEGSKA (reference sequence). The length of the CDR3 is 13 residues.

The chain employs TRBV4-1 and TRBJ2-6; 8 bases match TRBD1. The CDR3 length is 20 residues. J lost 0 bases, V lost 2 bases, and 12 bases had no gene match. Per germline, CDR1 MGHRA and CDR2 YSYEKL. This CDR3 is CASSQRGDRGSLSGANVLTF. Written as DNA, the CDR3 is TGCGCCAGCAGCCAAAGGGGTGACAGGGGATCCCTCTCTGGGGCCAACGTCCTGACTTTC.